What follows are 32 T cell receptor beta chains derived from one specimen sequenced in a study of T-cell reconstitution after alpha-beta-depleted transplantation in children. Unique molecular identifiers featured in how the TCRbeta library was prepared. TCRdb recomputed calls from the PCR reads with MiXCR, one row per CDR3 protein. This sample has around 100,000 distinct CDR3 sequences, with around a tenth found just once. The sample here was PBMCs, taken before TCRalphabeta/CD19-depleted stem cell transplant. The origin of the receptors is a boy between 2 and 10 years old with acute lymphoblastic leukemia, due to receive a stem cell transplant.

This rearrangement joins TRBV27 to TRBJ2-7; D tentatively fits TRBD1 or TRBD2 (5 bases each). V gave up 11 bases and J gave up 1 base, with 15 bases separating them. Looked up from germline, CDR1 is MNHEY and CDR2 is SMNVEV (reference sequence). There are 13 residues in the CDR3. This chain's CDR3 is CASRWGISYEQYF. The CDR3 nucleotides are TGTGCCTCCCGGTGGGGGATATCCTACGAGCAGTACTTC.

The table lists this clonotype with a count of one. This sequence joins TRBV4-2 and TRBJ2-1, with 8 bases aligning to TRBD1. This CDR3 is 16 amino acids long. The germline V gene has CDR1 LGHNA and CDR2 YNFKEQ. Trimming removed 1 base from V and 4 bases from J; junction bases left unmatched: 6. CDR3 amino acids: CASSQVGRQGYNEQFF. The CDR3 nucleotides are TGTGCCAGCAGCCAAGTCGGGAGACAGGGGTACAATGAGCAGTTCTTC.

The sample holds a few counts of this clonotype. The chain is built from TRBV7-9 and TRBJ1-2; D ambiguous. This CDR3 contains 12 residues. Germline lookup yields CDR1 SEHNR and CDR2 FQNEAQ (reference sequence). Between the trimmed V and J ends, which lost 5 bases and 6 bases, there was a span of 10 bases. The CDR3: CASSRWSDGYTF. The CDR3 region has the DNA TGTGCCAGCAGCCGATGGAGCGATGGCTACACCTTC.

This clonotype came up many times. V and J are TRBV12-3 or TRBV12-4 and TRBJ2-7, with 7 bases lining up with TRBD2. V lost 8 bases and J lost 2; bases outside the gene matches: 12. This CDR3 has 15 amino acids. The CDR3 region is CASGWGGSATYEQYF. The DNA for the CDR3 is TGTGCCAGCGGATGGGGCGGGAGCGCTACCTACGAGCAGTACTTC.

This clonotype was seen only a few times. The J gene is TRBJ2-5, the V gene TRBV28; D remains ambiguous. Per germline, CDR1 MDHEN and CDR2 SYDVKM. CDR3 length: 13 amino acids. V was clipped by 4 bases and J by 5 bases, with 11 bases between them. The CDR3 loop is CASSSVNGETQYF. CDR3 DNA: TGTGCCAGCAGTTCCGTTAACGGGGAGACCCAGTACTTC. The full variable domain, completed using reference TRBV28 and TRBJ2-5, is DVKVTQSSRYLVKRTGEKVFLECVQDMDHENMFWYRQDPGLGLRLIYFSYDVKMKEKGDIPEGYSVSREKKERFSLILESASTNQTSMYLCASSSVNGETQYFGPGTRLLVL.

The rearrangement joins TRBV25-1 to TRBJ2-3; TRBD2 aligns across 7 bases. Germline V gene data show CDR1 as MGHDK and CDR2 as SYGVNS. V lost 1 base and J lost 5; bases outside the gene matches: 0. The length of the CDR3 is 13 residues. The CDR3 region has the DNA TGTGCCAGCAGTGAATCGGGGGGAGATACGCAGTATTTT. This encodes CASSESGGDTQYF.

Ten or more counts support this clonotype. The chain employs TRBV5-1 and TRBJ1-6; unclear D gene. The germline gives CDR1 SGHRS, CDR2 YFSETQ. This CDR3 has 14 residues. Trimming cost V 4 bases and J 7 bases, with 12 bases left between them. The CDR3 DNA reads TGCGCCAGCAGCGCCGACATGGGAAATTCACCCCTCCACTTT. This gives the protein CASSADMGNSPLHF.

The chain has TRBV20-1 and TRBJ2-4; D uncertain. The V and J ends lost 3 bases and 0 bases respectively, with 15 bases between them. CDR3 length equals 16 residues. Germline-derived CDR1 and CDR2 are DFQATT and SNEGSKA (reference sequence). The CDR3 DNA sequence: TGCAGTGCTAGCCCCGACTGGGTCCTAGCCAAAAACATTCAGTACTTC. Residues: CSASPDWVLAKNIQYF.

This clonotype was observed a few times. The chain joins TRBV5-1 to TRBJ2-3, with TRBD1 identical over 10 bases. Looked up from germline, CDR1 is SGHRS and CDR2 is YFSETQ. The CDR3 totals 14 residues. With V trimmed by 3 bases and J by 4 bases, 2 bases remained unmatched. CDR3 protein: CASSSGQGADTQYF. The CDR3 nucleotides are TGCGCCAGCAGCTCTGGACAGGGGGCAGATACGCAGTATTTT.

J is TRBJ1-6 and V is TRBV5-6, with TRBD1 matching over 10 bases. This CDR3 spans 16 amino acids. The trim removed 3 bases at V and 6 bases at J, leaving 6 bases unmatched. CDR1 and CDR2 (germline): SGHDT, YYEEEE. The CDR3 DNA reads as TGTGCCAGCAGCTCCGGACAGGGGGTCGGTAATTCACCCCTCCACTTT. Encoded protein: CASSSGQGVGNSPLHF.

The genes are TRBV28 and TRBJ2-7; D ambiguous. This CDR3 is built from 12 residues. With 6 bases removed from V and 4 bases from J, the gap between germline ends came to 10 bases. The germline V gene encodes CDR1 MDHEN and CDR2 SYDVKM. The CDR3 coding sequence is TGTGCCAGCAGACGGTCGAATTACGAGCAGTACTTC. As protein: CASRRSNYEQYF.

This clonotype appeared a few times. The gene calls are TRBV12-3 or TRBV12-4 and TRBJ2-4; D gene ambiguous. There are 12 residues in the CDR3. V dropped 6 bases and J dropped 8 bases, with 11 bases sitting between them. CDR3 protein: CASSPTLYIQYF. In DNA form, the CDR3 reads TGTGCCAGCAGCCCAACCCTATACATTCAGTACTTC.

About this clonotype: One end of the junction is discordant with germline, which a read error may explain. This chain joins TRBV5-4 and TRBJ2-2; no clear D gene. CDR1 and CDR2 from the germline V gene are SGHNT and YYREEE (reference sequence). The CDR3 is made up of 13 amino acids. CDR3 in DNA: TGTGCCAGCGGCTTTGGGCTCCCCGGGGAGCTGTTTTTT. Residues: CASGFGLPGELFF.

This clonotype has only a few counts. The chain employs TRBV7-2 and TRBJ2-1; D unclear. CDR1 and CDR2 (germline): SGHTA, FQGNSA. V lost 5 bases to trimming and J lost 6 bases, with 11 bases between them. The CDR3 loop spans 13 amino acids. The CDR3 coding sequence is TGTGCCAGCAGCCGTAATAGGGTCAATGAGCAGTTCTTC. Residues: CASSRNRVNEQFF.

This sequence joins TRBV5-1 and TRBJ2-1, with D perhaps TRBD2 (7 bases). Trimming pared 5 bases from V and 2 bases from J, leaving 17 bases between. This CDR3 contains 16 residues. From germline, CDR1 is SGHRS and CDR2 YFSETQ. CDR3 nucleotide sequence: TGCGCCAGCAGGGGGGGCGGGAGTATCCCCTACAATGAGCAGTTCTTC. It is translated as CASRGGGSIPYNEQFF.

This rearrangement joins TRBV5-1 to TRBJ2-7; D may match TRBD1 or TRBD2 (5 bases each). The V end was cut by 1 base, the J end by 0 bases, with 14 bases between. The CDR3 contains 16 residues. CDR1 SGHRS and CDR2 YFSETQ come from the germline V gene. Here the CDR3 DNA reads TGCGCCAGCAGCTTGCGGTCCGGGGCCCCCTCCTACGAGCAGTACTTC. It yields the protein CASSLRSGAPSYEQYF.

This clonotype was found many times. V usage is TRBV3-1 and J usage is TRBJ2-7, with D possibly TRBD1 on 6 matching bases. The CDR3 extends over 14 amino acids. V gave up 2 bases and J gave up 7 bases, with 15 bases separating them. The germline CDR1 and CDR2 sequences are LGHDT and YNNKEL (reference sequence). The CDR3 loop reads CASSQNEDSVEQYF. The CDR3 coding sequence is TGTGCCAGCAGCCAAAACGAGGACAGCGTAGAGCAGTACTTC.

This clonotype has more than one count but fewer than ten. The chain employs TRBV3-1 and TRBJ2-7; D may correspond to TRBD1 or TRBD2 (5 bases each). Germline-derived CDR1 and CDR2 are LGHDT and YNNKEL (reference sequence). The V end lost 6 bases, the J end lost 2 bases, and 5 bases lay between the germline ends. This CDR3 comprises 11 residues. The CDR3 nucleotides read TGTGCCAGCAGGGGGGCCTACGAGCAGTACTTC. Residues: CASRGAYEQYF.

This clonotype has only a few counts. CDR3 region: CASSPAGSNRYGYTF. Here the CDR3 DNA reads TGTGCCAGCAGCCCGGCTGGATCAAACAGATATGGCTACACCTTC. The chain combines TRBV7-8 with TRBJ1-2; D gene ambiguous. The germline V gene has CDR1 SGHVS and CDR2 FQNEAQ. The length of the CDR3 is 15 residues. The germline V and J ends were trimmed by 5 bases and 5 bases, with 18 bases remaining between them.

This clonotype was recorded at least ten times. This rearrangement joins TRBV12-3 or TRBV12-4 to TRBJ2-3; no definite D call. This CDR3 spans 13 amino acids. V lost 6 bases and J 6 bases, leaving 13 bases between the germline ends. CDR3 residues: CASSLGEVDTQYF. CDR3 nucleotides: TGTGCCAGCAGCCTGGGTGAGGTGGATACGCAGTATTTT.

A few counts support this clonotype. CDR3 sequence: CASSLVETGGSPLHF. The DNA for the CDR3 is TGTGCCAGCAGCTTAGTGGAGACAGGAGGGTCACCCCTCCACTTT. The gene calls are TRBV7-9 and TRBJ1-6, with a tentative D call TRBD1 (6 bases). From germline, CDR1 is SEHNR and CDR2 FQNEAQ (reference sequence). The CDR3 length is 15 residues. Trimming pared 1 base from V and 10 bases from J, leaving 14 bases between.

In the case of this clonotype: This may be a read error, as it is one base from a much larger clone. The V call is TRBV12-3 or TRBV12-4, the J call TRBJ2-2; D is unresolved. CDR3 size: 16 residues. The CDR3 sequence: CASSFLFGHFTEELFF. The CDR3 region has the DNA TGTGCCAGCAGTTTCTTGTTCGGCCACTTCACCGAGGAGCTGTTTTTT.

The chain combines TRBV5-1 with TRBJ2-3; D is undetermined. There are 15 residues in the CDR3. Trimming took off 4 bases at V and 3 bases at J, with 15 bases between the two ends. In germline, CDR1 is SGHRS, CDR2 YFSETQ. The CDR3 DNA reads as TGCGCCAGCAGCCCTGCCCCCGGTAGGACAGATACGCAGTATTTT. Its protein is CASSPAPGRTDTQYF. Complete variable domain (other parts from reference TRBV5-1 and TRBJ2-3): KAGVTQTPRYLIKTRGQQVTLSCSPISGHRSVSWYQQTPGQGLQFLFEYFSETQRNKGNFPGRFSGRQFSNSRSEMNVSTLELGDSALYLCASSPAPGRTDTQYFGPGTRLTVL.

This clonotype was picked up many times. This chain connects TRBV6-1 to TRBJ1-2, with D hard to call. Germline V CDR1 and CDR2: MNHNS, SASEGT. The V end was cut by 6 bases, the J end by 4 bases, with 12 bases between. The CDR3 spans 13 residues. The chain's CDR3 is CASRTRGGYGYTF. The CDR3 DNA is TGTGCCAGCAGGACACGAGGAGGCTATGGCTACACCTTC.

On this clonotype: A much larger clone lies a single base off, so this may be a read error. In DNA, the CDR3 is TGTGCCAGCAGCCCCGGGACTAGCTGGGAACCCTACGAGCAGTACTTC. This sequence encodes CASSPGTSWEPYEQYF. J is TRBJ2-7 and V is TRBV3-1; 9 nucleotides agree with TRBD2. Germline V lookup: CDR1 LGHDT, CDR2 YNNKEL (reference sequence). V shed 4 bases, J shed 2 bases, and the junction held 9 bases outside the gene matches. This CDR3 has 16 residues.

The rearrangement joins TRBV10-3 to TRBJ2-2, with D possibly TRBD2 on 6 matching bases. The CDR3 loop spans 17 amino acids. V gave up 3 bases and J gave up 6 bases, with 20 bases separating them. Germline values: CDR1 ENHRY, CDR2 SYGVKD. Here the CDR3 DNA reads TGTGCCATCAGTGAATTTGGAGGGGCGCGACGCGCCGGGGAGCTGTTTTTT. Its protein product is CAISEFGGARRAGELFF.

This clonotype has only a few counts. V and J are TRBV5-1 and TRBJ2-1; D might be TRBD1 (6 bases). This CDR3 comprises 13 residues. Germline CDR1 and CDR2: SGHRS and YFSETQ. V lost 3 bases to trimming and J lost 7 bases, with 11 bases between them. The CDR3: CASSWRTGNEQFF. DNA for the CDR3: TGCGCCAGCAGCTGGAGAACAGGGAATGAGCAGTTCTTC.

V is TRBV27 and J is TRBJ1-1, with D possibly being TRBD1 (5 bases). The CDR3 loop spans 15 amino acids. Germline assignment: CDR1 MNHEY and CDR2 SMNVEV (reference sequence). The V end lost 7 bases, the J end lost 10 bases, and 25 bases lay between the germline ends. The CDR3, as DNA: TGTGCCAGCACCCAATCGGGGGGAATAAATTCTATAGCTTTCTTT. This translates into CASTQSGGINSIAFF.

The chain couples TRBV7-9 to TRBJ1-6; unclear D gene. This CDR3 spans 14 amino acids. The V gene lost 10 bases and the J gene lost 7 bases, with 17 bases spanning the gap. Germline V gene lookup returns CDR1 SEHNR and CDR2 FQNEAQ (reference sequence). CDR3: CATDPSGLNSPLHF. In DNA, the CDR3 is TGTGCCACCGACCCCTCGGGGTTAAATTCACCCCTCCACTTT. The variable domain in full, completed from reference TRBV7-9 and TRBJ1-6, reads DTGVSQNPRHKITKRGQNVTFRCDPISEHNRLYWYRQTLGQGPEFLTYFQNEAQLEKSRLLSDRFSAERPKGSFSTLEIQRTEQGDSAMYLCATDPSGLNSPLHFGNGTRLTVT.

The V call is TRBV20-1, the J call TRBJ2-7; D could derive from TRBD1 or TRBD2 (5 bases each). From germline, CDR1 is DFQATT and CDR2 SNEGSKA (reference sequence). This CDR3 is 15 amino acids long. V was trimmed by 6 bases and J by 3 bases, leaving 21 bases between them. CDR3 in amino acids: CSAGTDNPICYEQYF. For the CDR3, the DNA is TGCAGTGCGGGGACGGATAACCCAATTTGCTACGAGCAGTACTTC.

This clonotype was seen only a few times. The chain carries TRBV7-2 and TRBJ2-1; 8 bases align to TRBD2. Per the germline V gene, CDR1 is SGHTA and CDR2 is FQGNSA. V shed 8 bases, J shed 6 bases, and the junction held 3 bases outside the gene matches. This CDR3 has 12 amino acids. Written as DNA, the CDR3 is TGTGCCAGCGACGGGGGGGGCAATGAGCAGTTCTTC. Translating it yields CASDGGGNEQFF.

This clonotype was seen repeatedly, ten times or more. The chain has TRBV7-9 and TRBJ2-3, with D uncertain. This CDR3 comprises 15 residues. V was shortened by 1 base and J by 1 base, with 9 bases between the two germline ends. Germline V gene lookup returns CDR1 SEHNR and CDR2 FQNEAQ (reference sequence). In nucleotides, the CDR3 is TGTGCCAGCAGCTTAGACGGTAGAGGCACAGATACGCAGTATTTT. This translates into CASSLDGRGTDTQYF.